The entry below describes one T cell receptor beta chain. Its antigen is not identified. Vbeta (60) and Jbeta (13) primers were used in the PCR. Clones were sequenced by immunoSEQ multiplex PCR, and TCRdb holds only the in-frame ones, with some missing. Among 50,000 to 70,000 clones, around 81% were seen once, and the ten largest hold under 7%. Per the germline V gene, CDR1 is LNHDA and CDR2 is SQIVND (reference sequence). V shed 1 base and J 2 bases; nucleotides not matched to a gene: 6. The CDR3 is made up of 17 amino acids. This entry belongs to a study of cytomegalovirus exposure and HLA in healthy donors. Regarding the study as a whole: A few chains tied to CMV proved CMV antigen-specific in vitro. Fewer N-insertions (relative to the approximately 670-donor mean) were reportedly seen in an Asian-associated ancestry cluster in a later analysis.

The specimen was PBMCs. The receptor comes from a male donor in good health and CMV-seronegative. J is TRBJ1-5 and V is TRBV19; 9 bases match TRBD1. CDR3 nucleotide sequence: TGTGCCAGTAGTATAGCGAAGGACAGGGGTGGCAATCAGCCCCAGCATTTT. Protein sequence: CASSIAKDRGGNQPQHF.